The 11 T cell receptor beta chains given below trace back to one sample, sequenced in a study of human T cells and chemical hapten exposure (dated by TCRdb to the early 2020s). The sample's time point, from its label and the paper: patch test 1, 2 weeks after DPC sensitization. Taken with the paper, the label for treatment or condition translates to: therapeutic diphenylcyclopropenone sensitization with weekly scalp DPC. Receptor libraries were prepared by RACE. For sequencing, a NextSeq 500 was employed. In TCRdb, the public reads were trimmed at Q25 with fastp and aligned with MiXCR, with productive beta chains retained. Rows are combined by CDR3 protein, so each entry shows the most common genes and DNA. The sample has around 380,000 distinct CDR3 sequences on record, 4.8% of them singletons. The ten most abundant clones make up approximately 2.1% of the sample. Sequences were derived from whole blood, sampled in connection with sensitization to the hapten diphenylcyclopropenone (DPC). These receptors originate from a woman aged 50 to 60 with alopecia areata. Some clones in this sample may be carry-over from other donors' samples.

This clonotype was seen repeatedly, ten times or more. V is TRBV27 and J is TRBJ2-1; 7 bases map to TRBD1. The ends lost 3 bases at V and 2 bases at J; junction bases unmatched: 4. The V gene's germline CDR1 is MNHEY and CDR2 SMNVEV (reference sequence). The CDR3 is 15 residues long. CDR3 coding DNA: TGTGCCAGCAGTTTCAGAGGGGGCCCCTACAATGAGCAGTTCTTC. It specifies CASSFRGGPYNEQFF.

V gene TRBV6-5 combines with J gene TRBJ2-3; a possible D gene is TRBD2 (7 bases). Germline-derived CDR1 and CDR2 are MNHEY and SVGAGI. This CDR3 is built from 17 residues. The V end was cut by 2 bases, the J end by 0 bases, with 15 bases between. This chain's CDR3 is CASSYPRGAASTDTQYF. Written as DNA, the CDR3 is TGTGCCAGCAGTTACCCCCGGGGGGCCGCAAGCACAGATACGCAGTATTTT.

This clonotype was found many times. V is TRBV5-1 and J is TRBJ2-7; possibly TRBD2 for D (5 bases). CDR1 is SGHRS and CDR2 is YFSETQ in the germline V gene. Trimming removed 4 bases from V and 2 bases from J, with 13 bases in between. The CDR3 sequence is 14 residues long. DNA of the CDR3: TGCGCCAGCAGCCGGGAAGGAGGAACCTACGAGCAGTACTTC. Translated: CASSREGGTYEQYF. Complete variable domain (other parts from reference TRBV5-1 and TRBJ2-7): KAGVTQTPRYLIKTRGQQVTLSCSPISGHRSVSWYQQTPGQGLQFLFEYFSETQRNKGNFPGRFSGRQFSNSRSEMNVSTLELGDSALYLCASSREGGTYEQYFGPGTRLTVT.

DNA for the CDR3: TGTGCCAGCAGTCCCGTGATGGGGAAGAACACTGAAGCTTTCTTT. Its translation is CASSPVMGKNTEAFF. The rearrangement links TRBV28 to TRBJ1-1; D ambiguous. This CDR3 has 15 amino acids. The V gene's germline CDR1 is MDHEN and CDR2 SYDVKM. The V end lost 5 bases, the J end lost 1 base, and 14 bases lay between the germline ends.

In this sample, this clonotype turned up a few times. V and J are TRBV20-1 and TRBJ1-1, with 9 bases that match TRBD1. V lost 3 bases, J lost 4 bases, and 9 bases stayed unmatched. There are 15 residues in the CDR3. From germline, CDR1 is DFQATT and CDR2 SNEGSKA (reference sequence). CDR3 protein: CSASDIGQGLTEAFF. In nucleotides, the CDR3 is TGCAGTGCTAGTGATATCGGACAGGGGCTCACTGAAGCTTTCTTT.

This clonotype was detected many times. The J gene is TRBJ1-6, the V gene TRBV7-2; a possible D gene is TRBD1 (6 bases). This CDR3 comprises 15 residues. Trimming took 4 bases from V and 6 from J, leaving 13 bases between them. Germline values: CDR1 SGHTA, CDR2 FQGNSA. The DNA of the CDR3 is TGTGCCAGCAGCTCCAGACAGGCTACTAATTCACCCCTCCACTTT. Residues: CASSSRQATNSPLHF.

This clonotype was observed many times. This rearrangement joins TRBV10-3 to TRBJ1-1; D not certain. CDR1 and CDR2 from the germline V gene are ENHRY and SYGVKD. Deletions cut 4 bases from V and 5 bases from J, with 5 bases between. The CDR3 totals 11 residues. The CDR3 loop reads CAISGRTEAFF. DNA for the CDR3: TGTGCCATCAGTGGACGAACTGAAGCTTTCTTT.

This clonotype was seen only a few times. The chain links TRBV6-6 to TRBJ2-2, with 11 bases lining up with TRBD1. Germline trimming cut 0 bases from V and 5 bases from J; bases unmatched to any gene: 5. There are 17 residues in the CDR3. Per the germline V gene, CDR1 is MNHNY and CDR2 is SVGAGI (reference sequence). The chain's CDR3 is CASSYSRTGGRTGELFF. The CDR3 DNA sequence: TGTGCCAGCAGTTACTCGCGGACAGGGGGCCGTACCGGGGAGCTGTTTTTT.

This CDR3 reads CASSLGGLEETQYF. In DNA, the CDR3 is TGTGCCAGCAGTTTAGGGGGGTTGGAGGAGACCCAGTACTTC. J is TRBJ2-5 and V is TRBV28; D might be TRBD2 (6 bases). This CDR3 contains 14 residues. Germline CDR1 MDHEN, CDR2 SYDVKM. V was shortened by 2 bases and J by 5 bases, with 12 bases between the two germline ends.

This chain connects TRBV6-5 to TRBJ2-2; D possibly uses TRBD1 or TRBD2 (5 bases each). The CDR3 runs to 16 residues. V dropped 5 bases and J dropped 1 base, with 14 bases sitting between them. Germline assignment: CDR1 MNHEY and CDR2 SVGAGI. CDR3 amino acids: CASSPEGRQNTGELFF. The CDR3, as DNA: TGTGCCAGCAGTCCTGAGGGACGGCAGAACACCGGGGAGCTGTTTTTT.

This clonotype occurred many times. The chain is built from TRBV6-6 and TRBJ1-2; 7 bases match TRBD1. Per the germline V gene, CDR1 is MNHNY and CDR2 is SVGAGI (reference sequence). Trimming cost V 2 bases and J 0 bases; bases outside gene matches: 9. The CDR3 contains 17 residues. This chain's CDR3 is CASSYPPGTEPNYGYTF. DNA of the CDR3: TGTGCCAGCAGTTACCCCCCCGGGACAGAGCCTAACTATGGCTACACCTTC.